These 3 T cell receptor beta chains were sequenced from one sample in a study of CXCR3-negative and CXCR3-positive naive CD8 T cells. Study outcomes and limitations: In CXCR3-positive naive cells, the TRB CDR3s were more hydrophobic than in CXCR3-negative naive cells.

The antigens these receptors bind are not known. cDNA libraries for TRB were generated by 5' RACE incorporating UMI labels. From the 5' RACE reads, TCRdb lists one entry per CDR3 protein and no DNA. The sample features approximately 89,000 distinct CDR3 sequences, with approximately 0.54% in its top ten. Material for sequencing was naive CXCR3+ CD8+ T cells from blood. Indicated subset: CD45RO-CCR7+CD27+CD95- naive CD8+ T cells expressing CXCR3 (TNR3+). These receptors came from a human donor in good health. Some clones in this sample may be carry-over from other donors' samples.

Here the CDR3 reads CASSSLRGNEQFF. The chain has TRBV27 and TRBJ2-1. Germline CDR1 MNHEY, CDR2 SMNVEV (reference sequence). The CDR3 consists of 13 residues.

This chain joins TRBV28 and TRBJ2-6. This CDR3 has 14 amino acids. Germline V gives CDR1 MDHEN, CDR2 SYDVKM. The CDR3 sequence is CASSFNSGANVPTF. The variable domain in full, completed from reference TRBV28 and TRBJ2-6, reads DVKVTQSSRYLVKRTGEKVFLECVQDMDHENMFWYRQDPGLGLRLIYFSYDVKMKEKGDIPEGYSVSREKKERFSLILESASTNQTSMYLCASSFNSGANVPTFGAGSRLTVL.

This CDR3 is CSVRSVGGEQFF. The chain has TRBV29-1 and TRBJ2-1; checking the TCRdb D call of TRBD1 is not possible without DNA. This CDR3 region has 12 residues. Germline V gene sequence: CDR1 SQVTM, CDR2 ANQGSEA.